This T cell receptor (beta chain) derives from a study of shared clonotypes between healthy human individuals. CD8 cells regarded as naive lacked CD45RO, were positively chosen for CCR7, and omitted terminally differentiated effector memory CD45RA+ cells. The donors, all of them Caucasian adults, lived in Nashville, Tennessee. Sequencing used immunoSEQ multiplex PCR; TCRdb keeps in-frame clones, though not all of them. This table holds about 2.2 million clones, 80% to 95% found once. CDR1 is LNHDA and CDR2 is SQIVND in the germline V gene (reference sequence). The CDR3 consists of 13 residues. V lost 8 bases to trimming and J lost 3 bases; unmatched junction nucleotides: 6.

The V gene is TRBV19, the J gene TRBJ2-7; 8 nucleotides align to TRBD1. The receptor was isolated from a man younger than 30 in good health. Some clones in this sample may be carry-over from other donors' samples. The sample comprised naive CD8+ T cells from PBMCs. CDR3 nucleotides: TGTGCCAGTTCAGGGGGCTTAAACTACGAGCAGTACTTC. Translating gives CASSGGLNYEQYF.